This T cell receptor beta chain derives from a study of cytomegalovirus exposure and HLA in healthy donors. PCR employed 60 Vbeta and 13 Jbeta primers. Using immunoSEQ multiplex PCR, the repertoire was profiled, and TCRdb retains in-frame clones only, with some absent. Among 50,000 to 70,000 clones listed, around 82% were seen once. The clonotype comes from a male donor in good health and CMV-seronegative. Sequencing was done on a sample of PBMCs.

CDR3 sequence: CASSAGEYYEQYF. In DNA, the CDR3 is TGTGCCAGCTCAGCGGGGGAGTACTACGAGCAGTACTTC. The V and J genes are TRBV18 and TRBJ2-7; 7 bases map to TRBD2. V lost 5 bases and J lost 3; bases outside the gene matches: 4. CDR3 length equals 13 residues. Germline CDR1 KGHSH, CDR2 LQKENI.